These T cell receptor beta chains were read from a single sample in a study of T-cell reconstitution after alpha-beta-depleted transplantation in children. TCRdb reanalysed the PCR reads using MiXCR and keeps one entry per CDR3 protein. Of 330,000 or so distinct CDR3 sequences in the sample, under 13% were seen once. Sequencing used PBMCs from the stem cell graft donor, obtained from the stem cell graft. These receptors were obtained from a human donor who donated a stem cell graft to a child with acute lymphoblastic leukemia. The CDR3 runs from the conserved cysteine through the conserved F or W. Fields, in order: clone size, D gene, V gene, J gene, CDR3 DNA, CDR3 protein. A D gene is named only where the DNA matches it firmly. Part of the rows lack a size; the others show once, few, many or a class for expanded clones.

few	NA	TRBV7-8	TRBJ1-6	TGTGCCAGCAGCTCCCTCGGGTCGGGGAGCTCCTATAATTCACCCCTCCACTTT	CASSSLGSGSSYNSPLHF
few	TRBD1	TRBV5-1	TRBJ2-1	TGCGCCAGCAGCTCGGGACAGGGGAGCTCCTACAATGAGCAGTTCTTC	CASSSGQGSSYNEQFF
few	TRBD1	TRBV7-9	TRBJ2-7	TGTGCCAGCACCCCGACAGGGACGTTCCACGAGCAGTACTTC	CASTPTGTFHEQYF
few	NA	TRBV5-6	TRBJ2-1	TGTGCCAGCAGCCCCTGGACCGGATACAATGAGCAGTTCTTC	CASSPWTGYNEQFF
NA	TRBD2	TRBV7-9	TRBJ2-7	TGTGCCAGCAGCTTATCCTCTAGCGGATCCTACGAGCAGTACTTC	CASSLSSSGSYEQYF
few	TRBD2	TRBV6-2/TRBV6-3	TRBJ2-4	TGTGCCAGCACGGCGGCGGGGGGCAACATTCAGTACTTC	CASTAAGGNIQYF
NA	TRBD1	TRBV24-1	TRBJ2-6	TGTGCCACCAGTGGTCTCCGGGAAGCCCTAGGGACAGGGGTCTCTGGGGCCAACGTCCTGACTTTC	CATSGLREALGTGVSGANVLTF
few	NA	TRBV7-8	TRBJ2-2	TGTGCCAGCAGCTTAGGTCGCGGGGTTACCGGGGAGCTGTTTTTT	CASSLGRGVTGELFF
many	NA	TRBV20-1	TRBJ1-6	TGCAGTGCTAGAGGCACGGTGAATTCACCCCTCCACTTT	CSARGTVNSPLHF
NA	NA	TRBV10-3	TRBJ2-1	TGTGCCATCAGTGCGAACGGGGACCAAATATACAATGAGCAGTTCTTC	CAISANGDQIYNEQFF
NA	NA	TRBV7-2	TRBJ2-7	TGTGCCAGCAGCCAAACTGTAGGACAGATTGGTTTGGAGCAGTACTTC	CASSQTVGQIGLEQYF
NA	NA	TRBV20-1	TRBJ2-1	TGCAGTGCTCCCTCGCCGGCTAGTTGGGGCAATGAGCAGTTCTTC	CSAPSPASWGNEQFF
NA	NA	TRBV20-1	TRBJ1-1	TGCTGTGCTAGAGAGGGAACCGGGATAGGGAGCACTGAAGCTTTCTTT	CCAREGTGIGSTEAFF
few	NA	TRBV14	TRBJ1-1	TGTGCCAGCAGCCAAGGTTTCAGAGATGACACTGAAGCTTTCTTT	CASSQGFRDDTEAFF
NA	NA	TRBV5-1	TRBJ2-5	TGCGCCAGCAGGCAACAGACCGTAGAGACCCAGTACTTC	CASRQQTVETQYF
few	TRBD1	TRBV7-2	TRBJ1-1	TGTGCCAGCAGCTTCAGGACAGGGGCAGGGAACACTGAAGCTTTCTTT	CASSFRTGAGNTEAFF
many	NA	TRBV12-3/TRBV12-4	TRBJ2-7	TGTGCCAGCAGTCAAGACAGCCTCTTTAGCTACGAGCAGTACTTC	CASSQDSLFSYEQYF
many	NA	TRBV5-1	TRBJ1-1	TGCGCCAGCAGCGGGGGGACGGTGAACACTGAAGCTTTCTTT	CASSGGTVNTEAFF
NA	NA	TRBV7-8	TRBJ2-5	TGTGCCAGCAGCTTAGGAGGACTACTACAAGAGACCCAGTACTTC	CASSLGGLLQETQYF
few	TRBD1	TRBV9	TRBJ2-5	TGTGCCAGCAGCGATAGACAGGGGACCCAGTACTTC	CASSDRQGTQYF
few	TRBD2	TRBV3-1	TRBJ2-1	TGTGCCAGCAGCCATGGCGGCGGGAGGCAATACAATGAGCAGTTCTTC	CASSHGGGRQYNEQFF
few	TRBD1	TRBV7-2	TRBJ1-3	TGTGCCAGCAGCATACAGGGGTACGGAAACACCATATATTTT	CASSIQGYGNTIYF
NA	NA	TRBV5-1	TRBJ2-2	TGCGCCAGCAGCTTGGGAGGAAGCGGCGCCGGGGAGCTGTTTTTT	CASSLGGSGAGELFF
few	NA	TRBV4-3	TRBJ2-7	TGCGCCAGCAGCCAAGCCTCGATCACGACCCAGGGTGGCTACGAGCAGTACTTC	CASSQASITTQGGYEQYF
few	NA	TRBV7-9	TRBJ2-3	TGTGCCAGCAGCTTAGCGGGAATGTCAGATACGCAGTATTTT	CASSLAGMSDTQYF
few	TRBD2	TRBV6-5	TRBJ2-3	TGTGCCAGCAGTTACTCCGCGGGGCGGGGGGATACGCAGTATTTT	CASSYSAGRGDTQYF
NA	TRBD1	TRBV15	TRBJ2-1	TGTGCCACCAGCAGGCGGACAGGGACCTACAATGAGCAGTTCTTC	CATSRRTGTYNEQFF
few	NA	TRBV12-3/TRBV12-4	TRBJ1-4	TGTGCCAGCAGTCCCTATGGGACGGCTAATGAAAAACTGTTTTTT	CASSPYGTANEKLFF
NA	NA	TRBV20-1	TRBJ1-5	TGCAGTGCTAGGGAAGGGGGTCAGCCCCAGCATTTT	CSAREGGQPQHF
NA	NA	TRBV4-1	TRBJ1-1	TGCGCCAGCAGCCTTCGACTGACGAAGGGTGAGGACACTGAAGCTTTCTTT	CASSLRLTKGEDTEAFF
NA	NA	TRBV6-5	TRBJ2-2	TGTGCCAGCAGTTACTATCCCCTAGAAGAAACCGGGGAGCTGTTTTTT	CASSYYPLEETGELFF
NA	NA	TRBV15	TRBJ2-3	TGTGCCACCAGCAGATCCAGCACAGATACGCAGTATTTT	CATSRSSTDTQYF
few	TRBD1	TRBV7-2	TRBJ1-5	TGTGCCAGCAGCTACGGACAGGGAGGCAATCAGCCCCAGCATTTT	CASSYGQGGNQPQHF
few	TRBD1	TRBV28	TRBJ2-7	TGTGCCAGCAGCTCCCGGGACAGCGAAGGCGAGCAGTACTTC	CASSSRDSEGEQYF
few	NA	TRBV7-6	TRBJ2-1	TGTGCCAGCAGCTTAGTCGAGGGCTCGTATGAGCAGTTCTTC	CASSLVEGSYEQFF
NA	TRBD1	TRBV7-8	TRBJ2-7	TGTGCCAGCAGCATGCCCGGGACAGGAGGTTCCGAGCAGTACTTC	CASSMPGTGGSEQYF
few	TRBD1	TRBV12-3/TRBV12-4	TRBJ1-1	TGTGCCAGCAGTCCAGGACAGGGGAGGTCCACTGAAGCTTTCTTT	CASSPGQGRSTEAFF
few	TRBD2	TRBV5-1	TRBJ2-7	TGCGCCAGCAGCTCGGGACTAGCGGGACCCTACGAGCAGTACTTC	CASSSGLAGPYEQYF
few	TRBD2	TRBV27	TRBJ2-7	TGTGCCAGCAGCCCTCCCCAAGGACTAGCGGGATTCCATTACGAGCAGTACTTC	CASSPPQGLAGFHYEQYF
NA	NA	TRBV29-1	TRBJ1-2	TGCAGCGTTGACTTGAACCGGGACACGGCTAACTATGGCTACACCTTC	CSVDLNRDTANYGYTF
NA	NA	TRBV29-1	TRBJ2-7	TGCAGCGTTGAGCCGTACGGTGCCTACGAGCAGTACTTC	CSVEPYGAYEQYF
few	NA	TRBV12-3/TRBV12-4	TRBJ2-2	TGTGCCAGCAGTTTAGGGGACCCCGGGGAGCTGTTTTTT	CASSLGDPGELFF
many	NA	TRBV6-1	TRBJ1-1	TGTGCCAGCAGTCAAACTTGGCAGGAAGCATTGAACACTGAAGCTTTCTTT	CASSQTWQEALNTEAFF
NA	TRBD2	TRBV30	TRBJ2-2	TGTGCCTGGAGTGTACGGTGGGGTAGCGGGAGCGGGCCCGGGGAGCTGTTTTTT	CAWSVRWGSGSGPGELFF
many	NA	TRBV5-5	TRBJ2-5	TGTGCCAGCAGCTTCGGATTCGGAGAGACCCAGTACTTC	CASSFGFGETQYF
NA	TRBD1	TRBV5-6	TRBJ2-7	TGTGCCAGCAGCTTACAGAACAGGGGGCGGTACGAGCAGTACTTC	CASSLQNRGRYEQYF
NA	NA	TRBV6-1	TRBJ1-1	TGTGCCAGCGGAAAGACGGGGAAGGGCACTGAAGCTTTCTTT	CASGKTGKGTEAFF